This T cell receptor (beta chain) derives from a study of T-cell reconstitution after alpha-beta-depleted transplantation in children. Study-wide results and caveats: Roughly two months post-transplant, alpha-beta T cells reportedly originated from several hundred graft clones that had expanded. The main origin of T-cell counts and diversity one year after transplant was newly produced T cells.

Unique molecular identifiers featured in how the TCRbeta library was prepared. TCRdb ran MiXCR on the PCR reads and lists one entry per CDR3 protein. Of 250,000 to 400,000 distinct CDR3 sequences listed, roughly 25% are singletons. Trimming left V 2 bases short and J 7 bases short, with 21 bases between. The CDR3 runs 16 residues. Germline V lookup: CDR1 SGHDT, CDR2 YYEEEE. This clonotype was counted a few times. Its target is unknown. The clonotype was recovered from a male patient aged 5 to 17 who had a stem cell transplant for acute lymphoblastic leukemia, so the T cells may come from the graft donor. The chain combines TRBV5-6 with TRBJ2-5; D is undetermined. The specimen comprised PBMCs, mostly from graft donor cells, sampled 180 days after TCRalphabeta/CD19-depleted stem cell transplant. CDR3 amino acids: CASSLEGPFSLTTQYF. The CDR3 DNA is TGTGCCAGCAGCTTAGAAGGTCCGTTTTCCCTGACGACCCAGTACTTC.